These 9 T cell receptor beta chains originate from one sample sequenced in a study of T cell responses to AZD1222 COVID-19 vaccine. Only in-frame clones appear in the TCRdb table, and some are missing; sequencing was by immunoSEQ multiplex PCR. Altogether 130,000 to 150,000 clones are present, roughly 91% being singletons, with the ten largest covering about 1.5%. The specimen was peripheral blood, collected on day 0 of AZD1222 vaccination. The receptors shown here come from an adult in good health.

This clone appeared a single time. V is TRBV11-3 and J is TRBJ2-5, with D perhaps TRBD1 or TRBD2 (6 bases each). Germline V gives CDR1 SGHNT, CDR2 YENEEA. V shed 2 bases and J shed 5 bases, with 18 bases lying between them. There are 16 residues in the CDR3. The CDR3 loop reads CASSLMGGNLAETQYF. The CDR3 DNA is TGTGCCAGCAGCTTAATGGGGGGCAACCTTGCTGAGACCCAGTACTTC.

This chain links TRBV12-3 or TRBV12-4 with TRBJ1-6, with D hard to call. The length of the CDR3 is 12 residues. V was clipped by 4 bases and J by 10 bases, with 8 bases between them. CDR3 nucleotides: TGTGCCAGCAGTTCGCTAGGCTCACCCCTCCACTTT. It encodes CASSSLGSPLHF.

The V and J genes are TRBV28 and TRBJ1-1, with D perhaps matching TRBD1 (6 bases). This CDR3 is built from 15 residues. Germline CDR1 is MDHEN and CDR2 is SYDVKM. Trimming took 4 bases from V and 3 from J, leaving 15 bases between them. CDR3 nucleotide sequence: TGTGCCAGCAGTTCTCCCGGGCAGGGGTACACTGAAGCTTTCTTT. Encoded protein: CASSSPGQGYTEAFF.

The chain joins TRBV19 to TRBJ2-7; D gene unclear. Germline loops: CDR1 LNHDA, CDR2 SQIVND (reference sequence). The CDR3 length is 12 residues. With 3 bases removed from V and 5 bases from J, the gap between germline ends came to 8 bases. Here the CDR3 reads CASSIRGNEQYF. The CDR3 DNA reads as TGTGCCAGTAGTATTCGTGGGAACGAGCAGTACTTC.

The gene calls are TRBV19 and TRBJ2-7; D not resolved. The CDR3 is 13 residues long. V lost 5 bases and J 3 bases, leaving 11 bases between the germline ends. Germline lookup yields CDR1 LNHDA and CDR2 SQIVND (reference sequence). The CDR3 coding sequence is TGTGCCAGTAGTCCGGCGGAAAGCTACGAGCAGTACTTC. Residues: CASSPAESYEQYF.

The chain combines TRBV25-1 with TRBJ2-1, with a possible D match to TRBD2 (6 bases). From germline, CDR1 is MGHDK and CDR2 SYGVNS. V lost 4 bases and J lost 6, with 19 bases in between. The CDR3 loop spans 16 amino acids. CDR3 protein: CASSGNIRGTRNEQFF. The CDR3 DNA sequence: TGTGCCAGCAGTGGAAACATCCGAGGGACTCGCAATGAGCAGTTCTTC.

The chain carries TRBV5-4 and TRBJ2-2; no clear D. The CDR3 spans 12 residues. The V and J ends lost 1 base and 4 bases respectively, with 2 bases between them. CDR1 is SGHNT, CDR2 YYREEE, per germline (reference sequence). CDR3 region: CASSLSTGELFF. In DNA, the CDR3 is TGTGCCAGCAGCTTGAGCACCGGGGAGCTGTTTTTT.

The V gene is TRBV29-1, the J gene TRBJ1-1; D gene unclear. Germline CDR1 and CDR2: SQVTM and ANQGSEA. The CDR3 spans 13 residues. Trimming removed 7 bases from V and 1 base from J, with 13 bases in between. CDR3 region: CSASTGGNTEAFF. CDR3 nucleotides: TGCAGCGCCTCCACTGGAGGGAACACTGAAGCTTTCTTT.

The chain recombines TRBV29-1 with TRBJ1-1; D perhaps matches TRBD1 (5 bases). Deletions cut 8 bases from V and 0 bases from J, with 13 bases between. The CDR3 is made up of 13 amino acids. Germline lookup yields CDR1 SQVTM and CDR2 ANQGSEA. CDR3 DNA sequence: TGCAGCTTCCTTGGGGGGGTGAACACTGAAGCTTTCTTT. Translating gives CSFLGGVNTEAFF.